The rows below give T cell receptor beta chains drawn from one sample of a study of shared clonotypes between healthy human individuals. TCRdb's copy holds only in-frame clones and misses some; the assay was immunoSEQ multiplex PCR. The table lists about 2,200,000 clones, roughly 91% of them singletons. Sequencing input: naive CD8+ T cells from PBMCs. The receptors were sampled from a man younger than 35 in good health. Some clones in this sample may be carry-over from other donors' samples. Each CDR3 is given with its conserved first and last residue. The D gene is left open where the match is weak. Clone size is stated in some rows and not others, as once, few, many or a class when expanded.

j_gene: TRBJ2-1; d_gene: -; v_gene: TRBV9; abundance: -; CDR3nt: TGTGCCAGCAGCGTCGGGACAAGCAATGAGCAGTTCTTC; CDR3aa: CASSVGTSNEQFF
j_gene: TRBJ2-7; d_gene: -; v_gene: TRBV18; abundance: -; CDR3nt: TGTGCCAGCTCACCAGAGGATTTCTACGAGCAGTACTTC; CDR3aa: CASSPEDFYEQYF
j_gene: TRBJ1-3; d_gene: TRBD1; v_gene: TRBV13; abundance: once; CDR3nt: TGTGCCAGCAGCTTCTCGGCAGGGGGCATGCACACCATATATTTT; CDR3aa: CASSFSAGGMHTIYF
j_gene: TRBJ2-3; d_gene: -; v_gene: TRBV11-3; abundance: once; CDR3nt: TGTGCCAGCAGCACACGGGACCGGTCAGGCGCAGATACGCAGTATTTT; CDR3aa: CASSTRDRSGADTQYF
j_gene: TRBJ1-1; d_gene: -; v_gene: TRBV19; abundance: -; CDR3nt: TGTGCCAGTTCCCTAATGGGGGACACTGAAGCTTTCTTT; CDR3aa: CASSLMGDTEAFF
j_gene: TRBJ2-4; d_gene: TRBD2; v_gene: TRBV27; abundance: -; CDR3nt: TGTGCCAGCAGTTTATCTCCCCCTGCCAGCGGGAGGACCAGATACTTTCAGTACTTC; CDR3aa: CASSLSPPASGRTRYFQYF
j_gene: TRBJ2-3; d_gene: TRBD2; v_gene: TRBV7-3; abundance: once; CDR3nt: TGTGCCAGCAGCTTAATAGCGGGAGTTACAGATACGCAGTATTTT; CDR3aa: CASSLIAGVTDTQYF
j_gene: TRBJ2-3; d_gene: -; v_gene: TRBV5-8; abundance: -; CDR3nt: TGTGCCAGCAGCTTGCCCGACAGATCCACAGATACGCAGTATTTT; CDR3aa: CASSLPDRSTDTQYF
j_gene: TRBJ2-2; d_gene: -; v_gene: TRBV2; abundance: -; CDR3nt: TGTGCCAGCGAAGGGCCCGCCGGGGAGCTGTTTTTT; CDR3aa: CASEGPAGELFF
j_gene: TRBJ2-7; d_gene: -; v_gene: TRBV4-1; abundance: -; CDR3nt: TGCGCCAGCAGCCAAGATGGGGCCAGGACCTACGAGCAGTACTTC; CDR3aa: CASSQDGARTYEQYF
j_gene: TRBJ2-1; d_gene: -; v_gene: TRBV11-3; abundance: -; CDR3nt: TGTGCCAGCAGCTCCCGGGACACCTCCTACAATGAGCAGTTCTTC; CDR3aa: CASSSRDTSYNEQFF
j_gene: TRBJ2-1; d_gene: -; v_gene: TRBV19; abundance: few; CDR3nt: TGTGCCAGTGGGTGGGGGGCATGGAATGAGCAGTTCTTC; CDR3aa: CASGWGAWNEQFF
j_gene: TRBJ2-1; d_gene: TRBD2; v_gene: TRBV28; abundance: -; CDR3nt: TGTGCCAGCAGTTTCAGGAAGGGGCGGGGGAGCGGGAGTTACAATGAGCAGTTCTTC; CDR3aa: CASSFRKGRGSGSYNEQFF
j_gene: TRBJ1-1; d_gene: -; v_gene: TRBV7-9; abundance: -; CDR3nt: TGTGCCAGCAGCCGTCCCAAGGGTCAGGAGAACACTGAAGCTTTCTTT; CDR3aa: CASSRPKGQENTEAFF
j_gene: TRBJ1-4; d_gene: TRBD1; v_gene: TRBV27; abundance: -; CDR3nt: TGTGCCAGCAGTCCCGGGACAGGTGGATTGCGTGAAAAACTGTTTTTT; CDR3aa: CASSPGTGGLREKLFF
j_gene: TRBJ2-1; d_gene: -; v_gene: TRBV5-1; abundance: -; CDR3nt: TGCGCCAGCAGCTCAGATACTAGCCCCGTTCTTAATGAGCAGTTCTTC; CDR3aa: CASSSDTSPVLNEQFF
j_gene: TRBJ2-4; d_gene: -; v_gene: TRBV12-1; abundance: -; CDR3nt: TGTGCCAGCAGCCCGCTTGGGCCTACTTCCAAAAACATTCAGTACTTC; CDR3aa: CASSPLGPTSKNIQYF
j_gene: TRBJ1-1; d_gene: -; v_gene: TRBV5-6; abundance: -; CDR3nt: TGTGCCACAATTGGGGCCCAAAGCCCGGGACGCCCGAACACTGAAGCTTTCTTT; CDR3aa: CATIGAQSPGRPNTEAFF
j_gene: TRBJ2-1; d_gene: -; v_gene: TRBV15; abundance: -; CDR3nt: TGTGCCACCAGCGGAAACCCGAACGGGAGAGAGCAGTTCTTC; CDR3aa: CATSGNPNGREQFF
j_gene: TRBJ1-1; d_gene: TRBD1; v_gene: TRBV29-1; abundance: -; CDR3nt: TGCAGCGTGGAACTGGGACAGGGGAACACTGAAGCTTTCTTT; CDR3aa: CSVELGQGNTEAFF
j_gene: TRBJ1-4; d_gene: TRBD1; v_gene: TRBV5-4; abundance: -; CDR3nt: TGTGCCAGCAGCAAGGACAGGGGAGGTGAAAAACTGTTTTTT; CDR3aa: CASSKDRGGEKLFF
j_gene: TRBJ2-3; d_gene: -; v_gene: TRBV10-3; abundance: -; CDR3nt: TGTGCCATCAGTGAGTCGAGGCGGGATAGCACAGATACGCAGTATTTT; CDR3aa: CAISESRRDSTDTQYF
j_gene: TRBJ2-7; d_gene: -; v_gene: TRBV6-1; abundance: -; CDR3nt: TGTGCCAGCAGTGACAGCCGGGGACGATCCTACGAGCAGTACTTC; CDR3aa: CASSDSRGRSYEQYF
j_gene: TRBJ2-2; d_gene: -; v_gene: TRBV9; abundance: few; CDR3nt: TGTGCCAGCAGCGTGTGGAGGGACACCGGGGAGCTGTTTTTT; CDR3aa: CASSVWRDTGELFF
j_gene: TRBJ1-2; d_gene: TRBD1; v_gene: TRBV25-1; abundance: -; CDR3nt: TGTGCCAGCAGCGAACCGGGACAGGGGTACTATGGCTACACCTTC; CDR3aa: CASSEPGQGYYGYTF
j_gene: TRBJ1-2; d_gene: -; v_gene: TRBV19; abundance: -; CDR3nt: TGTGCCAGCCTGGGGGGGACACCCCACGTTAACTATGGCTACACCTTC; CDR3aa: CASLGGTPHVNYGYTF
j_gene: TRBJ2-1; d_gene: TRBD2; v_gene: TRBV7-9; abundance: -; CDR3nt: TGTGCCAGCAGCCAAAAGACTAGCGGCCACAATGAGCAGTTCTTC; CDR3aa: CASSQKTSGHNEQFF
j_gene: TRBJ1-6; d_gene: TRBD1; v_gene: TRBV13; abundance: -; CDR3nt: TGTGCCAGCAGCTTAGCCCTGCGCTTTAGGACAGGGCATTCACCCCTCCACTTT; CDR3aa: CASSLALRFRTGHSPLHF
j_gene: TRBJ2-7; d_gene: -; v_gene: TRBV15; abundance: -; CDR3nt: TGTGCCACCAGCAGAGGTACGGGATACGAGCAGTACTTC; CDR3aa: CATSRGTGYEQYF
j_gene: TRBJ1-1; d_gene: TRBD1; v_gene: TRBV7-9; abundance: -; CDR3nt: TGTGCCAGCAGCTTAGACAGGGGAGCTTTCTTT; CDR3aa: CASSLDRGAFF
j_gene: TRBJ2-5; d_gene: TRBD2; v_gene: TRBV7-9; abundance: -; CDR3nt: TGTGCCAGCAGCTTACCATCTAGCGGGGTCCAAGAGACCCAGTACTTC; CDR3aa: CASSLPSSGVQETQYF
j_gene: TRBJ2-1; d_gene: TRBD1; v_gene: TRBV28; abundance: -; CDR3nt: TGTGCCAGCAGGGAGACAGGGGGCAATGAGCAGTTCTTC; CDR3aa: CASRETGGNEQFF